The 17 T cell receptor beta chains below were found in one sample sequenced in a study of CD8 T cells in ankylosing spondylitis. TCRdb ran MiXCR on the 5' RACE reads and lists one entry per CDR3 protein. This table holds approximately 340,000 distinct CDR3 sequences, roughly 14% found once. Sample: blood, either unsorted or a sorted T cell fraction (not recorded which). The source is a male donor with ankylosing spondylitis or in good health (not recorded which).

This clonotype has at least ten counts. The gene calls are TRBV20-1 and TRBJ1-2; perhaps TRBD1 as D (6 bases). V was clipped by 4 bases and J by 2 bases, with 11 bases between them. From germline, CDR1 is DFQATT and CDR2 SNEGSKA (reference sequence). This CDR3 has 13 amino acids. The CDR3 region is CSATDSANYGYTF. The DNA of the CDR3 is TGCAGTGCTACGGACAGCGCGAACTATGGCTACACCTTC.

This clonotype was seen more than once but under ten times. The genes are TRBV5-1 and TRBJ1-4; 10 bases are shared with TRBD1. V shed 0 bases and J 8 bases; nucleotides not matched to a gene: 13. The V gene's germline CDR1 is SGHRS and CDR2 YFSETQ. The CDR3 spans 18 residues. This CDR3 reads CASSLDETGGFGDEKLFF. DNA of the CDR3: TGCGCCAGCAGCTTGGATGAGACAGGGGGCTTCGGCGACGAAAAACTGTTTTTT. The whole variable domain, filled in from reference TRBV5-1 and TRBJ1-4, reads KAGVTQTPRYLIKTRGQQVTLSCSPISGHRSVSWYQQTPGQGLQFLFEYFSETQRNKGNFPGRFSGRQFSNSRSEMNVSTLELGDSALYLCASSLDETGGFGDEKLFFGSGTQLSVL.

In this sample, this clonotype turned up a few times. This chain joins TRBV7-8 and TRBJ2-7; 9 nucleotides align to TRBD1. The V segment lost 8 bases and the J segment 4 bases; nucleotides outside the gene matches: 9. Germline assignment: CDR1 SGHVS and CDR2 FQNEAQ. The CDR3 runs to 14 residues. In nucleotides, the CDR3 is TGTGCCAGCTCAAACCGGGACAGGGTGTACGAGCAGTACTTC. Protein sequence: CASSNRDRVYEQYF.

This clonotype appeared a few times. The chain uses TRBV10-3 and TRBJ2-7, with a possible D match to TRBD1 (6 bases). Germline V gene lookup returns CDR1 ENHRY and CDR2 SYGVKD. With 0 bases removed from V and 4 bases from J, the gap between germline ends came to 10 bases. This CDR3 has 14 amino acids. The CDR3 loop reads CAISESRDIYEQYF. The CDR3 DNA is TGTGCCATCAGTGAGTCCCGGGACATTTACGAGCAGTACTTC.

There are a few counts of this clonotype. The chain carries TRBV27 and TRBJ2-5, with D perhaps matching TRBD2 (6 bases). Trimming pared 4 bases from V and 4 bases from J, leaving 10 bases between. The CDR3 is 13 residues long. CDR1 and CDR2 from the germline V gene are MNHEY and SMNVEV (reference sequence). The CDR3 nucleotides read TGTGCCAGCAGTTGGGCGGGGAGAGAGACCCAGTACTTC. It yields the protein CASSWAGRETQYF.

The V call is TRBV6-1, the J call TRBJ2-1; 14 bases align to TRBD2. The CDR3 sequence is 15 residues long. The J segment lost 9 bases and the V segment lost 5 bases, leaving 6 bases of the junction unmatched. Germline-derived CDR1 and CDR2 are MNHNS and SASEGT. This CDR3 is CASSRGLAGVGEQFF. CDR3 in DNA: TGTGCCAGCAGTCGGGGACTAGCGGGAGTAGGTGAGCAGTTCTTC.

The V call is TRBV11-2, the J call TRBJ2-1, with TRBD1 matching 11 bases. The CDR3 loop spans 20 amino acids. Germline V CDR1 and CDR2: SGHAT, FQNNGV. With 5 bases clipped from V and 2 bases from J, the junction kept 17 bases outside the gene matches. CDR3 nucleotides: TGTGCCAGCAGCCTTCCTAGCGGACAGGGGGCGCCTGGCGCCTACAATGAGCAGTTCTTC. As protein: CASSLPSGQGAPGAYNEQFF.

V usage is TRBV6-2 or TRBV6-3 and J usage is TRBJ2-5; D is perhaps TRBD2 (5 bases). This CDR3 comprises 14 residues. Germline-derived CDR1 and CDR2 are MNHEY and SVGEGT. The V gene lost 0 bases and the J gene lost 7 bases, with 12 bases spanning the gap. CDR3 DNA sequence: TGTGCCAGCAGTTACTCTACTAGACTCGGGACCCAGTACTTC. Amino acids: CASSYSTRLGTQYF.

The CDR3 protein is CASSKGQGSYEQYF. CDR3 nucleotide sequence: TGTGCCAGCAGCAAAGGACAGGGATCCTACGAGCAGTACTTC. V gene TRBV12-3 or TRBV12-4 combines with J gene TRBJ2-7; 8 bases fit TRBD1. This CDR3 is built from 14 residues. V lost 6 bases to trimming and J lost 1 base; unmatched junction nucleotides: 5.

This clonotype was seen many times. The chain is built from TRBV29-1 and TRBJ1-1; D not certain. Germline lookup yields CDR1 SQVTM and CDR2 ANQGSEA. The CDR3 is 11 residues long. Deletions cut 6 bases from V and 6 bases from J, with 11 bases between. The CDR3 protein is CSVTPTAEAFF. In nucleotides, the CDR3 is TGCAGCGTGACCCCCACAGCTGAAGCTTTCTTT.

The rearrangement uses TRBV5-1 and TRBJ1-4, with D unclear. V was cut by 0 bases and J by 4 bases, with 13 bases left in between. The CDR3 is made up of 16 amino acids. Germline V CDR1 and CDR2: SGHRS, YFSETQ. DNA for the CDR3: TGCGCCAGCAGCTTGGGGTATGGGGAGTTTAATGAAAAACTGTTTTTT. Translating it yields CASSLGYGEFNEKLFF.

The chain has TRBV6-2 or TRBV6-3 and TRBJ2-1; D not certain. Trimming removed 6 bases from V and 0 bases from J, with 12 bases in between. Germline V lookup: CDR1 MNHEY, CDR2 SVGEGT. This CDR3 comprises 15 residues. This CDR3 reads CASRTPWSSYNEQFF. The DNA of the CDR3 is TGTGCCAGCAGGACCCCTTGGAGCTCCTACAATGAGCAGTTCTTC.

The chain uses TRBV28 and TRBJ2-1; D may match TRBD1 or TRBD2 (5 bases each). CDR1 and CDR2 (germline): MDHEN, SYDVKM. This CDR3 is 17 amino acids long. The V end lost 2 bases, the J end lost 0 bases, and 14 bases lay between the germline ends. CDR3 in amino acids: CASSLIPGTNSYNEQFF. The DNA for the CDR3 is TGTGCCAGCAGTTTAATTCCTGGGACCAACTCCTACAATGAGCAGTTCTTC.

Ten or more counts support this clonotype. J is TRBJ1-4 and V is TRBV4-2; TRBD1 matches at 7 bases. The junction had 6 bases not matched to a gene; V was cut back by 4 bases and J by 4 bases. The CDR3 contains 15 residues. Germline V gene sequence: CDR1 LGHNA, CDR2 YNFKEQ. The CDR3 DNA reads as TGTGCCAGCAGCCCCGGGACAGCGTTTAATGAAAAACTGTTTTTT. This gives the protein CASSPGTAFNEKLFF.

The genes are TRBV28 and TRBJ2-2; TRBD2 is a possible D gene (5 bases). Per the germline V gene, CDR1 is MDHEN and CDR2 is SYDVKM. Trimming shortened V by 10 bases and J by 6 bases, and 15 bases separated the two germline ends. The CDR3 is made up of 13 amino acids. CDR3 in DNA: TGTGCCACCAGAGAGGGCCTCGCCGGGGAGCTGTTTTTT. This gives the protein CATREGLAGELFF.

The chain uses TRBV21-1 and TRBJ2-3; TRBD1, as called in the table, went unchecked against the DNA. TRBV21-1 is termed a pseudogene. This CDR3 comprises 16 residues. The CDR3 coding sequence is TGTGCCAGCAGCACTCACCCGGGACAGGGGGCATATACGCAGTATTTT. Translation gives CASSTHPGQGAYTQYF.

This chain joins TRBV6-2 or TRBV6-3 and TRBJ2-2; D is possibly TRBD1 or TRBD2 (5 bases each). Germline lookup yields CDR1 MNHEY and CDR2 SVGEGT. The length of the CDR3 is 14 residues. The V gene lost 6 bases and the J gene lost 6 bases, with 14 bases spanning the gap. In nucleotides, the CDR3 is TGTGCCAGCAGCCGCTTCGGGGCCTCCGGGGAGCTGTTTTTT. Protein product: CASSRFGASGELFF.